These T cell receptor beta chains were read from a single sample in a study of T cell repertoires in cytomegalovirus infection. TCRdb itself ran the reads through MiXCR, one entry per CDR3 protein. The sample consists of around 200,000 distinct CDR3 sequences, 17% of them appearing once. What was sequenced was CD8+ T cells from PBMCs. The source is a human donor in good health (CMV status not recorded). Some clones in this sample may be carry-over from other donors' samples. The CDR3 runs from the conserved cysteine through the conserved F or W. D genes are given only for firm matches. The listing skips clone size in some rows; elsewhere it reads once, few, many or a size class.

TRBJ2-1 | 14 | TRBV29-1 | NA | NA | CSVEPVSSYNEQIF | TGCAGCGTTGAACCCGTGAGCTCCTACAATGAGCAGATCTTC
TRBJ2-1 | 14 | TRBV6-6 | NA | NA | CASDWTGLGKEAFF | TGTGCCAGCGACTGGACGGGACTGGGGAAGGAGGCGTTCTTC
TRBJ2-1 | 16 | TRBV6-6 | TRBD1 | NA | CASSVQPGQGRNEQFF | TGTGCCAGCAGTGTACAACCGGGACAGGGCAGGAATGAGCAGTTCTTC
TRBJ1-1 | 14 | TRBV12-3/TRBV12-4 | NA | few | CASSLRAGSTEAFF | TGTGCCAGCAGTTTAAGGGCAGGGAGCACTGAAGCTTTCTTT
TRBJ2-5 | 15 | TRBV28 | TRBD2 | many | CASSPGTSGVETQYF | TGTGCCAGCAGTCCCGGGACTAGCGGGGTAGAGACCCAGTACTTC
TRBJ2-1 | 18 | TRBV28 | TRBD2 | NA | CASRVLAGGRSSYNEQFF | TGTGCCAGCAGGGTGCTAGCGGGGGGTAGGAGCTCCTACAATGAGCAGTTCTTC
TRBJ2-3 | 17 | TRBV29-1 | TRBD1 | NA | CSVEEGDRGYAMDTQYF | TGCAGCGTTGAAGAGGGGGACAGGGGTTACGCAATGGATACGCAGTATTTT
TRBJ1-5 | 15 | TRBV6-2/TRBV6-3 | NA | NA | CASSFLRGINQPQHF | TGTGCCAGCAGTTTTTTAAGGGGGATCAATCAGCCCCAGCATTTT
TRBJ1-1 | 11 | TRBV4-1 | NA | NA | CASLGNTEAFF | TGCGCCAGCCTTGGAAACACTGAAGCTTTCTTT
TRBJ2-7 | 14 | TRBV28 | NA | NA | CASRTGGTFYEQYF | TGTGCCAGCAGGACGGGGGGCACCTTCTACGAGCAGTACTTC
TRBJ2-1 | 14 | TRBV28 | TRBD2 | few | CANAGRGAYNEQFF | TGTGCCAACGCGGGGCGGGGGGCCTACAATGAGCAGTTCTTC
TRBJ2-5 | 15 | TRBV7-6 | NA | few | CASSLAMGLGKTQYF | TGTGCCAGCAGCTTAGCGATGGGGCTTGGGAAGACCCAGTACTTC
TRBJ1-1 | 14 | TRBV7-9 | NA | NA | CASRAGEKNTEAFF | TGTGCCAGCCGCGCAGGGGAGAAGAACACTGAAGCTTTCTTT
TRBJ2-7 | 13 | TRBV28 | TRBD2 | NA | CASSEMGGSEQYF | TGTGCCAGCAGTGAAATGGGGGGGAGCGAGCAGTACTTC
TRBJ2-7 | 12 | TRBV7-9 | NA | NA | CASSLANGEQYF | TGTGCCAGCAGCTTAGCGAACGGCGAGCAGTACTTC
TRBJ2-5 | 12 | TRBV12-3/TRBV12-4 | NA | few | CASTTGLETQYF | TGTGCCAGCACCACAGGGCTCGAGACCCAGTACTTC
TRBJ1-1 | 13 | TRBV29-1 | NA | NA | CSVAGTQNTEAFF | TGCAGCGTTGCCGGGACACAGAACACTGAAGCTTTCTTT
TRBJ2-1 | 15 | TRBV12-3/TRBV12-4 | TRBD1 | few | CASSRRGLGYNKQFF | TGTGCCAGCAGTCGCAGGGGGCTAGGCTACAATAAGCAGTTCTTC
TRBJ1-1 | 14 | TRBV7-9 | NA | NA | CASRRVAGPTEAFF | TGTGCCAGCAGACGCGTGGCAGGGCCAACTGAAGCTTTCTTT
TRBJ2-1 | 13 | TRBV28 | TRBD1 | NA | CASITGVGNEQFF | TGTGCCTCCATTACAGGGGTCGGGAATGAGCAGTTCTTC
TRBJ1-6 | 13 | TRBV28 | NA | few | CASSSRFSSPLHF | TGTGCCAGCAGTTCACGTTTTTCTTCACCCCTCCACTTT
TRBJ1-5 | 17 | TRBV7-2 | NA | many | CASSLETVLEGNQPQHF | TGTGCCAGCAGCTTAGAGACAGTGTTGGAGGGCAATCAGCCCCAGCATTTT
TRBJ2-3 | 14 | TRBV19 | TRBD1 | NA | CASSMTGVTDTQYF | TGTGCCAGTAGTATGACAGGGGTCACAGATACGCAGTATTTT
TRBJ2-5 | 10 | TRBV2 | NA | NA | CASSDSPQYF | TGTGCCAGCAGTGATTCGCCCCAGTACTTC
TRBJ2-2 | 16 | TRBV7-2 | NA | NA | CASSLAGQPHTGELFF | TGTGCCAGCAGCTTAGCAGGGCAGCCCCACACCGGGGAGCTGTTTTTT
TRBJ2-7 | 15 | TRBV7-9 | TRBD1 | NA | CASSTSGTEGYEQYF | TGTGCCAGCAGCACTTCCGGGACAGAGGGTTACGAGCAGTACTTC
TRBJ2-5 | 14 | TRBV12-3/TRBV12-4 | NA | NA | CASSLGHNQETQYF | TGTGCCAGCAGTTTAGGACACAACCAAGAGACCCAGTACTTC
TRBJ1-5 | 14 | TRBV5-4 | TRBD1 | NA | CASSPDRANQPQHF | TGTGCCAGCAGCCCGGACAGGGCGAATCAGCCCCAGCATTTT
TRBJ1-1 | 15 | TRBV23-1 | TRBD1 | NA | CASRRPTGEDTEAFF | TGCGCCAGCAGACGTCCGACAGGGGAGGACACTGAAGCTTTCTTT
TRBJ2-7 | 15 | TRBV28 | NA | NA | CASSLTSNPTYEQYF | TGTGCCAGCAGTTTAACCTCCAACCCCACCTACGAGCAGTACTTC
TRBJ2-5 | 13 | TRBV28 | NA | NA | CASSHRDKETQYF | TGTGCCAGCAGTCACCGGGACAAGGAGACCCAGTACTTC
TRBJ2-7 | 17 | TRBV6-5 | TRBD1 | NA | CASSYSFPGQGVYEQYF | TGTGCCAGCAGTTACTCGTTTCCCGGACAGGGGGTCTACGAGCAGTACTTC
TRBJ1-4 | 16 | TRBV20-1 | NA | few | CSASSTVGATNEKLFF | TGCAGTGCTAGCTCAACGGTGGGCGCAACTAATGAAAAACTGTTTTTT
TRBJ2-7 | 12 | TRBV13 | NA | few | CASTTPPHEQYF | TGTGCCAGCACCACTCCGCCCCACGAGCAGTACTTC
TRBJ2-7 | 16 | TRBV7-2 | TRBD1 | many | CASSPSRGPTLNGQYF | TGTGCCAGCAGCCCTTCCAGGGGGCCCACACTCAACGGGCAGTACTTC
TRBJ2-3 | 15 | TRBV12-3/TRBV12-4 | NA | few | CASPGRGLGADTQYF | TGTGCCAGTCCGGGCCGGGGCCTCGGCGCAGATACGCAGTATTTT
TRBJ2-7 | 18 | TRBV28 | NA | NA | CASSLPSPRRGAIYEQYF | TGTGCCAGCAGTTTGCCATCGCCGAGGCGGGGAGCAATCTACGAGCAGTACTTC
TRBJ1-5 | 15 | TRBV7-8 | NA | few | CASSSSSLTNQPQHF | TGTGCCAGCAGCTCCAGTTCACTAACCAATCAGCCCCAGCATTTT
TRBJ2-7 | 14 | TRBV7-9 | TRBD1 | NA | CASSPDREWYEQYF | TGTGCCAGCAGCCCTGACAGGGAATGGTACGAGCAGTACTTC
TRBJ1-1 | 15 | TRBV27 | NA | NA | CASSPRVGGNTEAFF | TGTGCCAGCAGTCCCAGGGTCGGGGGGAACACTGAAGCTTTCTTT
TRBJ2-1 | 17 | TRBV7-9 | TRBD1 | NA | CASSYPDDRGGFNEQFF | TGTGCCAGCAGTTACCCTGATGACAGGGGAGGCTTCAATGAGCAGTTCTTC
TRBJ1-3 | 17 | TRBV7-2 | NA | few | CASSLYRGDYSGNTIYF | TGTGCCAGCAGCTTATATAGAGGGGACTACTCTGGAAACACCATATATTTT
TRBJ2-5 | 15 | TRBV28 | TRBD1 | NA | CASGNEGGPQETQYF | TGTGCCAGCGGAAATGAAGGGGGCCCCCAAGAGACCCAGTACTTC
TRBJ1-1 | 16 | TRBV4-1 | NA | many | CASRKNRVTIGKGAFF | TGCGCCAGCAGGAAAAACAGGGTCACTATCGGGAAGGGAGCTTTCTTT
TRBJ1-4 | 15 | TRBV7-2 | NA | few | CASSLTPATNEKLFF | TGTGCCAGCAGCTTAACACCCGCAACTAATGAAAAACTGTTTTTT
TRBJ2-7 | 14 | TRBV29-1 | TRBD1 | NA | CSVIGQESSYEQYF | TGCAGCGTCATAGGACAGGAAAGCTCCTACGAGCAGTACTTC
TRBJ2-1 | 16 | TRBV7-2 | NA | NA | CASSLGTGANYNEQFF | TGTGCCAGCAGCTTAGGCACGGGGGCTAACTACAATGAGCAGTTCTTC
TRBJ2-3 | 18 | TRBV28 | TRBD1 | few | CASSGRDRGKGWADTQYF | TGTGCCAGCAGTGGCCGGGACAGGGGTAAGGGTTGGGCAGATACGCAGTATTTT